A selection of T cell receptor beta chains follows, all from one sample in a study of siplizumab effects on memory and regulatory T cells. The repertoire was sequenced with immunoSEQ multiplex PCR; TCRdb's copy has only in-frame clones and lacks some. The sample shows over 85,000 clones, 94% of them seen only once. Sequenced sample: non-Treg CD4+ T cells sorted from blood. The source of these receptors is a human donor in good health. The CDR3 runs from the conserved cysteine through the conserved F or W. A D gene is named only where the DNA matches it firmly. The listing skips clone size in some rows; elsewhere it reads once, few, many or a size class.

j_call clone_size v_call d_call cdr3_nt cdr3_aa
TRBJ2-5 . TRBV5-1 TRBD2 TGCGCCAGCAGCTGGGGTAGCGGGGTCCAAGAGACCCAGTACTTC CASSWGSGVQETQYF
TRBJ2-6 . TRBV5-1 TRBD2 TGCGCCAGCAGCTTGGCCTTGGCGGGAGGGCTGCCTGGGGCCAACGTCCTGACTTTC CASSLALAGGLPGANVLTF
TRBJ1-3 . TRBV29-1 TRBD1 TGCAGCGTTGCAGGGGGCGGAAACACCATATATTTT CSVAGGGNTIYF
TRBJ2-5 . TRBV7-2 TRBD2 TGTGCCAGCAGCAAGAGGTTTTTGACTAGCGGGAGAAAAGAGACCCAGTACTTC CASSKRFLTSGRKETQYF
TRBJ2-7 . TRBV7-3 . TGTGCCAGCAGCTTATCAGGAACTTCCTACGAGCAGTACTTC CASSLSGTSYEQYF
TRBJ1-3 once TRBV6-1 TRBD1 TGTGCCAGCAGTACTAACAGGGGGCTAAGAAACACCATATATTTT CASSTNRGLRNTIYF
TRBJ2-5 . TRBV7-9 TRBD2 TGTGCCAGCAGCCTCCTCCTTCGGGGGGGCCGGGAGACCCAGTACTTC CASSLLLRGGRETQYF
TRBJ2-4 . TRBV6-6 . TGTGCCAGCACTGACCCCCTAGCCAAAAACATTCAGTACTTC CASTDPLAKNIQYF
TRBJ2-3 . TRBV7-3 . TGTGCCAGCACCCGCACAGATACGCAGTATTTT CASTRTDTQYF
TRBJ1-1 . TRBV6-5 TRBD1 TGTGCCAGCAGTTATTCGACAGGGACATTTGAAGCTTTCTTT CASSYSTGTFEAFF
TRBJ2-5 . TRBV4-3 . TGCGCCAGCAGCCAAGTTAGGACGGATCAAGAGACCCAGTACTTC CASSQVRTDQETQYF